This T cell receptor beta chain was recovered during a study of CD8 T cells in Susac syndrome. The CDR3 sequence is 17 residues long. Looked up from germline, CDR1 is DFQATT and CDR2 is SNEGSKA (reference sequence). Trimming took off 1 base at V and 3 bases at J, with 19 bases between the two ends. RNA amounts of about 0.5 to 1 ug underwent reverse transcription with random hexamers. immunoSEQ multiplex PCR amplified TCR beta CDR3 across 54 Vbeta, 13 Jbeta. TCRdb fed the immunoSEQ multiplex PCR reads into MiXCR, producing one record per CDR3 protein. The profile shows around 150,000 distinct CDR3 sequences, around 95% of them singletons.

The sample taken for sequencing was CD4+ T cells from PBMCs. This receptor was obtained from a human donor with Susac syndrome. The V gene is TRBV20-1, the J gene TRBJ2-1; D is possibly TRBD1 or TRBD2 (6 bases each). Here the CDR3 reads CSARADGRGRNYNEQFF. The CDR3 DNA reads as TGCAGTGCTAGAGCGGATGGTCGGGGGCGAAACTACAATGAGCAGTTCTTC.